The T cell receptor beta chain described here comes from a study of T cell clonality in common variable immunodeficiency. Study findings and constraints: Reportedly, TCR beta sequences from common variable immunodeficiency showed fewer deletions and N-nucleotide insertions. Links between repertoire features and CVID complications were heterogeneity-limited. Fewer TCRbeta clones were shared among CVID subjects than controls. CVID subjects had higher TCRbeta clonality than healthy controls, most marked in about a third.

TCRdb keeps only in-frame clones here, not all; method: immunoSEQ multiplex PCR. There are 55,000 or so clones in the sample, none observed a single time. This clone was seen ten or more times. The target antigen is unknown. The read terminates 3 residues before the CDR3 end, so the remaining end is supplied by the germline J gene. The germline V and J ends were trimmed by 2 bases and 5 bases, with 12 bases remaining between them. CDR1 and CDR2 (germline): SGHAT, FQNNGV. The CDR3 has 14 amino acids. This sequence joins TRBV11-2 and TRBJ2-5; D gene unclear. The clonotype was recovered from a person aged 18-70 years in good health. The sequenced sample consisted of peripheral blood mononuclear cells. CDR3 residues: CASSLSTARETQYF. The sequenced part of the CDR3 DNA is TGTGCCAGCAGCTTAAGTACCGCTCGGGAGACC. Filled out from reference TRBV11-2 and TRBJ2-5, the complete variable domain reads EAGVAQSPRYKIIEKRQSVAFWCNPISGHATLYWYQQILGQGPKLLIQFQNNGVVDDSQLPKDRFSAERLKGVDSTLKIQPAKLEDSAVYLCASSLSTARETQYFGPGTRLLVL.